This T cell receptor (beta chain) was sequenced during a study of blood T cell repertoires in COVID-19. Assay used: immunoSEQ multiplex PCR; TCRdb lists only in-frame clones, some missing. This table holds approximately 350,000 clones, about four fifths found once. The sample consisted of PBMCs or T cells enriched from blood (not recorded which). The sequence derives from a woman aged 45-65 years who had recovered from COVID-19.

Written as DNA, the CDR3 is TGTGCCAGCAGCCTAAATGAGTTCTCTGGAAACACCATATATTTT. Its protein is CASSLNEFSGNTIYF. The chain couples TRBV9 to TRBJ1-3; D uncertain. Germline assignment: CDR1 SGDLS and CDR2 YYNGEE. Trimming took off 4 bases at V and 0 bases at J, with 11 bases between the two ends. This CDR3 is built from 15 residues.